The 30 T cell receptor beta chains below come from one sample, sequenced in a study of PD-1 blockade in classical Hodgkin lymphoma. TCRdb's table, derived via immunoSEQ multiplex PCR, lists solely in-frame clones and lacks some. This sample yields 12,000 to 15,000 clones, of which over 70% are seen a single time; less than 25% belongs to the top ten. Every single patient, without exception, relapsed after autologous stem cell transplantation, and brentuximab vedotin exposure varied. Here the sequenced sample was peripheral blood mononuclear cells (PBMCs), taken before the second cycle of nivolumab. These receptors were obtained from a human donor with classical Hodgkin lymphoma.

The J gene is TRBJ2-1, the V gene TRBV5-1, with 7 bases fitting TRBD1. V gave up 0 bases and J gave up 4 bases; unmatched junction bases: 4. Germline CDR1 and CDR2: SGHRS and YFSETQ. The CDR3 spans 15 residues. CDR3 sequence (DNA): TGCGCCAGCAGCTTGGAGACAGGGCGGTACAATGAGCAGTTCTTC. As protein: CASSLETGRYNEQFF.

The rearrangement uses TRBV29-1 and TRBJ2-1; 9 positions match TRBD1. The CDR3 is 12 residues long. In germline, CDR1 is SQVTM, CDR2 ANQGSEA. With V trimmed by 7 bases and J by 7 bases, 5 bases remained unmatched. Here the CDR3 DNA reads TGCAGCGGACAGGGGGTTGCAAATGAGCAGTTCTTC. Its translation: CSGQGVANEQFF.

In DNA form, the CDR3 reads TGTGCCAGCAGCTTGGGTAGGACTGACTATGGCTACACCTTC. It is translated as CASSLGRTDYGYTF. This chain connects TRBV7-2 to TRBJ1-2; no clear D gene. Germline CDR1 is SGHTA and CDR2 is FQGNSA. The CDR3 spans 14 residues. Trimming cost V 3 bases and J 3 bases, with 11 bases left between them.

The chain recombines TRBV9 with TRBJ1-2, with D perhaps TRBD1 (6 bases). The CDR3 loop spans 14 amino acids. V was shortened by 0 bases and J by 8 bases, with 14 bases between the two germline ends. The germline V gene encodes CDR1 SGDLS and CDR2 YYNGEE. This chain's CDR3 is CASSVGGHREGYTF. CDR3 in DNA: TGTGCCAGCAGCGTAGGAGGGCACAGGGAAGGCTACACCTTC.

This sequence joins TRBV5-1 and TRBJ2-2; D call uncertain. Per germline, CDR1 SGHRS and CDR2 YFSETQ. V lost 2 bases and J 3 bases, leaving 11 bases between the germline ends. The CDR3 length is 15 residues. This chain's CDR3 is CASSFTFTDTGELFF. The CDR3 DNA is TGCGCCAGCAGCTTTACTTTTACAGACACCGGGGAGCTGTTTTTT.

The genes are TRBV7-9 and TRBJ2-1, with D hard to call. Germline V lookup: CDR1 SEHNR, CDR2 FQNEAQ (reference sequence). The CDR3 runs to 14 residues. V was cut by 5 bases and J by 6 bases, with 14 bases left in between. Here the CDR3 reads CASSPVPLGNEQFF. The DNA for the CDR3 is TGTGCCAGCAGCCCGGTTCCCCTCGGCAATGAGCAGTTCTTC.

The chain links TRBV7-2 to TRBJ2-7; D is perhaps TRBD2 (5 bases). The V and J ends lost 0 bases and 2 bases respectively, with 11 bases between them. Germline CDR1 SGHTA, CDR2 FQGNSA. The CDR3 runs to 15 residues. The CDR3 DNA reads TGTGCCAGCAGCTTAGCCGGGAAGATCCCCTACGAGCAGTACTTC. Its protein is CASSLAGKIPYEQYF.

This clone was detected only a few times. The chain carries TRBV7-8 and TRBJ2-1, with 9 bases that match TRBD1. V shed 2 bases, J shed 4 bases, and the junction held 15 bases outside the gene matches. CDR3 length: 19 amino acids. Germline V CDR1 and CDR2: SGHVS, FQNEAQ. The CDR3 bases are TGTGCCAGCAGCTTACCGGCCGGGACAGGGAGCTTACAATACAATGAGCAGTTCTTC. Its protein product is CASSLPAGTGSLQYNEQFF.

J is TRBJ1-3 and V is TRBV7-6; D is possibly TRBD1 (6 bases). CDR1 and CDR2 from the germline V gene are SGHVS and FNYEAQ. The CDR3 spans 16 residues. With 0 bases removed from V and 4 bases from J, the gap between germline ends came to 13 bases. The CDR3 DNA is TGTGCCAGCAGCTTAGCGCGGCAGGGGACAGGAAACACCATATATTTT. Protein product: CASSLARQGTGNTIYF.

This clone was counted a single time. The chain recombines TRBV7-2 with TRBJ2-3; 8 nucleotides line up with TRBD1. With 5 bases clipped from V and 10 bases from J, the junction kept 8 bases outside the gene matches. CDR3 length: 13 residues. The germline V gene has CDR1 SGHTA and CDR2 FQGNSA. The CDR3 region is CASSPGQVRAQYF. As DNA, the CDR3 is TGTGCCAGCAGCCCGGGACAGGTTCGGGCGCAGTATTTT.

The V gene is TRBV19, the J gene TRBJ1-1; weak D call: TRBD1 (5 bases). CDR3 size: 15 residues. Germline CDR1 reads LNHDA; CDR2 reads SQIVND (reference sequence). The V and J ends lost 8 bases and 4 bases respectively, with 20 bases between them. In DNA, the CDR3 is TGTGCCAGTTCGAACTACTACCGTGGGGGCACTGAAGCTTTCTTT. Its protein is CASSNYYRGGTEAFF. Combining the CDR3 with reference TRBV19 and TRBJ1-1 gives the whole variable domain DGGITQSPKYLFRKEGQNVTLSCEQNLNHDAMYWYRQDPGQGLRLIYYSQIVNDFQKGDIAEGYSVSREKKESFPLTVTSAQKNPTAFYLCASSNYYRGGTEAFFGQGTRLTVV.

The genes are TRBV18 and TRBJ1-2; TRBD1 is a possible D gene (6 bases). Germline CDR1 is KGHSH and CDR2 is LQKENI. The V end lost 4 bases, the J end lost 1 base, and 13 bases lay between the germline ends. The CDR3 runs 15 residues. CDR3 region: CASSRSGGDNYGYTF. DNA of the CDR3: TGTGCCAGCTCACGTTCCGGGGGCGATAACTATGGCTACACCTTC.

V is TRBV7-6 and J is TRBJ2-7, with D hard to call. The V end lost 1 base, the J end lost 5 bases, and 9 bases lay between the germline ends. Germline V gives CDR1 SGHVS, CDR2 FNYEAQ. The CDR3 consists of 13 residues. The CDR3 reads CASSLGSVDEQYF. Here the CDR3 DNA reads TGTGCCAGCAGCTTAGGAAGTGTTGACGAGCAGTACTTC.

CDR3 in DNA: TGTGCCAGCAGTGAATTCGCGCGGACTCAAGATACGCAGTATTTT. It yields the protein CASSEFARTQDTQYF. This sequence joins TRBV25-1 and TRBJ2-3, with a tentative D call TRBD2 (5 bases). V was trimmed by 1 base and J by 5 bases, leaving 13 bases between them. Germline V gene data show CDR1 as MGHDK and CDR2 as SYGVNS. The CDR3 consists of 15 residues.

The genes are TRBV7-8 and TRBJ2-6, with 7 bases aligning to TRBD1. The CDR3 runs 16 residues. Germline-derived CDR1 and CDR2 are SGHVS and FQNEAQ. Trimming took 5 bases from V and 5 from J; bases not matched to a gene: 9. The CDR3 spells CASSPRQGKRANVLTF. CDR3 DNA: TGTGCCAGCAGCCCGAGACAGGGCAAAAGGGCCAACGTCCTGACTTTC. Drawing the rest from reference TRBV7-8 and TRBJ2-6, the complete variable domain is GAGVSQSPRYKVAKRGQDVALRCDPISGHVSLFWYQQALGQGPEFLTYFQNEAQLDKSGLPSDRFFAERPEGSVSTLKIQRTQQEDSAVYLCASSPRQGKRANVLTFGAGSRLTVL.

The rearrangement joins TRBV7-2 to TRBJ1-2; no clear D. V lost 3 bases to trimming and J lost 4 bases, with 12 bases between them. Germline assignment: CDR1 SGHTA and CDR2 FQGNSA. The CDR3 totals 14 residues. The CDR3 is CASSFGPDSYGYTF. CDR3 in DNA: TGTGCCAGCAGCTTCGGTCCAGATAGCTATGGCTACACCTTC.

This chain connects TRBV9 to TRBJ2-1; D is ambiguous. Trimming removed 0 bases from V and 8 bases from J, with 6 bases in between. The CDR3 is 12 residues long. Germline V gene sequence: CDR1 SGDLS, CDR2 YYNGEE. CDR3 protein: CASSVAPDEQFF. The CDR3 DNA reads as TGTGCCAGCAGCGTAGCTCCGGATGAGCAGTTCTTC.

This chain uses TRBV19 with TRBJ1-2; 10 positions agree with TRBD1. The V gene's germline CDR1 is LNHDA and CDR2 SQIVND (reference sequence). The CDR3 totals 15 residues. V shed 3 bases and J 8 bases; nucleotides not matched to a gene: 9. The CDR3 nucleotides are TGTGCCAGTAGTATTCGGGACAGGGGTTATCGCGGCTACACCTTC. This translates into CASSIRDRGYRGYTF.

This clone was detected only once. CDR3 sequence (DNA): TGTGCCAGTAGGGGGGCCGGTGGGGCAGATACGCAGTATTTT. Translation: CASRGAGGADTQYF. The genes are TRBV19 and TRBJ2-3; D is possibly TRBD1 (6 bases). This CDR3 contains 14 residues. The V gene's germline CDR1 is LNHDA and CDR2 SQIVND (reference sequence). V dropped 6 bases and J dropped 4 bases, with 14 bases sitting between them.

The chain carries TRBV29-1 and TRBJ1-2; D uncertain. Germline CDR1 SQVTM, CDR2 ANQGSEA. Trimming removed 4 bases at V and 4 bases at J, with 10 bases between. The CDR3 length is 12 residues. In DNA, the CDR3 is TGCAGCGTTGCGGAGACTGGCTATGGCTACACCTTC. Translation gives CSVAETGYGYTF.

About this clone: This same CDR3 is encoded by further DNA sequences in the sample. CDR3: CSGGQSGGNGYTF. CDR3 nucleotide sequence: TGCAGCGGGGGTCAGTCCGGGGGTAATGGCTACACCTTC. V is TRBV29-1 and J is TRBJ1-2, with D perhaps TRBD1 (5 bases). Trimming shortened V by 7 bases and J by 6 bases, and 18 bases separated the two germline ends. Germline CDR1 and CDR2: SQVTM and ANQGSEA. CDR3 length equals 13 residues.

This chain connects TRBV7-2 to TRBJ2-1; 10 bases align to TRBD2. CDR3 size: 16 residues. The germline V gene encodes CDR1 SGHTA and CDR2 FQGNSA. V lost 0 bases to trimming and J lost 8 bases; unmatched junction nucleotides: 7. In DNA form, the CDR3 reads TGTGCCAGCAGCTTAGCGCTCAGCGGGGGGGCCTATGAGCAGTTCTTC. Its translation: CASSLALSGGAYEQFF.

Only one count was recorded for this clone. V and J are TRBV7-9 and TRBJ2-1; D call uncertain. The CDR3 has 16 amino acids. V lost 5 bases and J lost 0, with 14 bases in between. Germline V gene lookup returns CDR1 SEHNR and CDR2 FQNEAQ (reference sequence). CDR3: CASSRIHPPSYNEQFF. The CDR3 DNA follows: TGTGCCAGCAGCCGTATACACCCCCCCTCCTACAATGAGCAGTTCTTC.

This chain joins TRBV9 and TRBJ1-3; D perhaps matches TRBD1 (6 bases). Germline V CDR1 and CDR2: SGDLS, YYNGEE. This CDR3 has 16 residues. V gave up 0 bases and J gave up 0 bases, with 10 bases separating them. CDR3 nucleotides: TGTGCCAGCAGCGTAGGGGGGCAGAGCTCTGGAAACACCATATATTTT. Protein sequence: CASSVGGQSSGNTIYF.

The chain links TRBV5-5 to TRBJ1-5; the match to TRBD1 covers 8 bases. The germline V gene encodes CDR1 SGHKS and CDR2 YYEKEE (reference sequence). CDR3 length equals 17 residues. J gave up 2 bases and V 0 bases, and 7 bases lay outside the gene matches. The CDR3 region has the DNA TGTGCCAGCAGCTTGGCTGGGCAGGGGGCTGGCAATCAGCCCCAGCATTTT. Protein: CASSLAGQGAGNQPQHF.

This clone was seen once. The chain employs TRBV27 and TRBJ1-2; TRBD1 matches 7 bases. V lost 0 bases and J lost 4; bases outside the gene matches: 8. The CDR3 runs to 16 residues. Per germline, CDR1 MNHEY and CDR2 SMNVEV (reference sequence). The DNA of the CDR3 is TGTGCCAGCAGTTTATCTCCCGGGGGACAGACCTATGGCTACACCTTC. It specifies CASSLSPGGQTYGYTF.

Only one count was recorded for this clone. The V call is TRBV4-1, the J call TRBJ1-1; D is perhaps TRBD1 (6 bases). Per the germline V gene, CDR1 is MGHRA and CDR2 is YSYEKL. Trimming shortened V by 2 bases and J by 3 bases, and 16 bases separated the two germline ends. The CDR3 runs to 16 residues. CDR3 loop: CASSQKRTDWDTEAFF. The CDR3, as DNA: TGCGCCAGCAGCCAAAAAAGGACAGACTGGGACACTGAAGCTTTCTTT.

The chain links TRBV5-6 to TRBJ2-1; either TRBD1 or TRBD2 may supply D (6 bases each). The CDR3 runs to 14 residues. Between the trimmed V and J ends, which lost 5 bases and 8 bases, there was a span of 17 bases. Germline CDR1 reads SGHDT; CDR2 reads YYEEEE. The CDR3 DNA sequence: TGTGCCAGCAGATCGGGACTCGGGGGCGATGAGCAGTTCTTC. It yields the protein CASRSGLGGDEQFF.

This chain connects TRBV2 to TRBJ2-7, with 10 bases fitting TRBD2. CDR3 length: 13 amino acids. Germline CDR1 SNHLY, CDR2 FYNNEI. The ends lost 6 bases at V and 2 bases at J; junction bases unmatched: 1. CDR3 bases: TGTGCCAGCAGGCTAGCGGGGGCCTACGAGCAGTACTTC. Translating it yields CASRLAGAYEQYF.

This clone was recorded a few times. This rearrangement joins TRBV7-2 to TRBJ2-7, with 11 bases identical to TRBD2. CDR3 size: 16 residues. In germline, CDR1 is SGHTA, CDR2 FQGNSA. Trimming took 5 bases from V and 6 from J; bases not matched to a gene: 12. CDR3 sequence: CASSLIAGGPLSEQYF. CDR3 nucleotides: TGTGCCAGCAGCCTTATAGCGGGGGGGCCTCTTTCCGAGCAGTACTTC.